A single sample gave rise to the 21 T cell receptor beta chains below, sequenced in a study of T cells in Graves' hyperthyroidism and ophthalmopathy. RNA transcripts were the template for amplifying TCR beta CDR3 regions. HTBI primers were employed in a first-round RT-PCR of the TCR CDR3. MiXCR, applied by TCRdb to the multiplex PCR reads, yields one record per CDR3 protein. The table lists roughly 280,000 distinct CDR3 sequences, 17% of them singletons, with roughly 50% in the top ten. Sequencing input: blood. These receptors were collected from a woman aged 60-70 years with Graves' ophthalmopathy.

The CDR3 spells CASTGGSANEKLFF. The CDR3 DNA is TGTGCCAGCACGGGGGGTTCGGCTAATGAAAAACTGTTTTTT. The V gene is TRBV9, the J gene TRBJ1-4; D is possibly TRBD1 (5 bases). Germline-derived CDR1 and CDR2 are SGDLS and YYNGEE. Trimming removed 6 bases at V and 3 bases at J, with 12 bases between. The CDR3 has 14 residues. Looking up the rest from reference TRBV9 and TRBJ1-4 gives the full variable domain: DSGVTQTPKHLITATGQRVTLRCSPRSGDLSVYWYQQSLDQGLQFLIQYYNGEERAKGNILERFSAQQFPDLHSELNLSSLELGDSALYFCASTGGSANEKLFFGSGTQLSVL.

This clonotype was seen at least ten times. CDR3 amino acids: CASSQAASLNTEAFF. The CDR3 nucleotides read TGTGCCAGCAGCCAAGCGGCCAGCTTGAACACTGAAGCTTTCTTT. The rearrangement joins TRBV3-1 to TRBJ1-1; no definite D call. Germline loops: CDR1 LGHDT, CDR2 YNNKEL (reference sequence). The CDR3 length is 15 residues. V was trimmed by 1 base and J by 0 bases, leaving 9 bases between them.

This clonotype was seen a handful of times. V gene TRBV4-3 combines with J gene TRBJ2-7; D possibly matches TRBD1 or TRBD2 (6 bases each). Trimming cost V 0 bases and J 1 base, with 19 bases left between them. Germline CDR1 and CDR2: LGHNA and YSLEER. CDR3 size: 18 residues. The CDR3 sequence: CASSQDLRGRAASYEQYF. Written as DNA, the CDR3 is TGCGCCAGCAGCCAAGATTTACGGGGGCGGGCTGCTTCCTACGAGCAGTACTTC.

This clonotype was detected many times. This chain connects TRBV11-2 to TRBJ2-2; D is perhaps TRBD2 (5 bases). Trimming pared 1 base from V and 3 bases from J, leaving 18 bases between. There are 18 residues in the CDR3. Germline-derived CDR1 and CDR2 are SGHAT and FQNNGV. CDR3 loop: CASSLGQAGLVDTGELFF. CDR3 DNA sequence: TGTGCCAGCAGCTTAGGTCAGGCGGGCCTCGTTGACACCGGGGAGCTGTTTTTT.

The CDR3 region is CASSRPGLASRPIAQFF. The CDR3 bases are TGTGCCAGCAGCCGACCGGGACTAGCATCCCGCCCAATTGCGCAGTTCTTC. The chain joins TRBV27 to TRBJ2-1, with 9 bases identical to TRBD2. V lost 6 bases, J lost 12 bases, and 21 bases stayed unmatched. Germline V gives CDR1 MNHEY, CDR2 SMNVEV (reference sequence). The length of the CDR3 is 17 residues.

The genes are TRBV27 and TRBJ2-7; possible D gene TRBD1, 5 bases. Germline CDR1 reads MNHEY; CDR2 reads SMNVEV (reference sequence). The CDR3 has 15 amino acids. The germline V and J ends were trimmed by 2 bases and 7 bases, with 18 bases remaining between them. The CDR3 DNA is TGTGCCAGCAGTTTACGGCTAGGCAGGGCAAGGGAGCAGTACTTC. Protein product: CASSLRLGRAREQYF.

In its sample, this clonotype was seen many times. The V gene is TRBV6-1, the J gene TRBJ2-1; D unresolved. Germline values: CDR1 MNHNS, CDR2 SASEGT. The CDR3 has 15 residues. The ends were cut back, 5 bases at V and 0 bases at J, with 11 bases in the middle. The CDR3 DNA sequence: TGTGCCAGCAGTCGGGTCGGAAGCTCCTACAATGAGCAGTTCTTC. This gives the protein CASSRVGSSYNEQFF.

The V call is TRBV15, the J call TRBJ2-1; D is possibly TRBD2 (5 bases). Trimming removed 5 bases from V and 0 bases from J, with 17 bases in between. The CDR3 runs to 17 residues. Germline CDR1 LNHNV, CDR2 YYDKDF (reference sequence). CDR3 amino acids: CATSDPQRAGSYNEQFF. Written as DNA, the CDR3 is TGTGCCACCAGCGACCCTCAGAGGGCCGGCTCCTACAATGAGCAGTTCTTC. The complete variable domain, with remaining parts taken from reference TRBV15 and TRBJ2-1, reads DAMVIQNPRYQVTQFGKPVTLSCSQTLNHNVMYWYQQKSSQAPKLLFHYYDKDFNNEADTPDNFQSRRPNTSFCFLDIRSPGLGDTAMYLCATSDPQRAGSYNEQFFGPGTRLTVL.

With respect to this clonotype: A much larger clone differs by one base, so this may be a read error. The V and J genes are TRBV5-1 and TRBJ2-5, with D possibly matching TRBD1 (7 bases). With 0 bases removed from V and 11 bases from J, the gap between germline ends came to 14 bases. The CDR3 is 13 amino acids. CDR1 and CDR2 (germline): SGHRS, YFSETQ. Here the CDR3 reads CASSLVQGGLQYF. The CDR3 DNA reads TGCGCCAGCAGCTTGGTGCAGGGGGGTCTTCAGTACTTC.

The genes are TRBV20-1 and TRBJ1-2; tentative D call: TRBD1 (6 bases). Germline V gene lookup returns CDR1 DFQATT and CDR2 SNEGSKA (reference sequence). This CDR3 spans 15 amino acids. The germline V and J ends were trimmed by 0 bases and 7 bases, with 18 bases remaining between them. The DNA for the CDR3 is TGCAGTGCTAGAGATACAGCCAGAGGACAGTCTGGCTACACCTTC. As protein: CSARDTARGQSGYTF.

Worth noting for this clonotype: This may come from a read error, since a much larger clone is one base off. The CDR3 DNA reads as TGTGCCAGCAGTTCTGGACGCGCCGCCCTTGAGTTGCCTAGGCAGCCCCAGCATTTT. Translated: CASSSGRAALELPRQPQHF. The chain couples TRBV6-2 or TRBV6-3 to TRBJ1-5; unclear D gene. Germline assignment: CDR1 MNHEY and CDR2 SVGEGT. This CDR3 spans 19 amino acids. V dropped 4 bases and J dropped 7 bases, with 29 bases sitting between them.

The chain links TRBV15 to TRBJ1-1; 7 bases are a match to TRBD1. The CDR3 is 14 residues long. Germline assignment: CDR1 LNHNV and CDR2 YYDKDF (reference sequence). V lost 0 bases, J lost 7 bases, and 5 bases stayed unmatched. The CDR3 bases are TGTGCCACCAGCAGAGACCCGACAGGGAGTGAAGCTTTCTTT. It specifies CATSRDPTGSEAFF.

This clonotype turned up a few times. The CDR3: CASSLAEGGGYGYTF. For the CDR3, the DNA is TGCGCCAGCAGCTTGGCCGAGGGAGGGGGCTATGGCTACACCTTC. The rearrangement joins TRBV5-1 to TRBJ1-2; the D gene is possibly TRBD1 (6 bases). Trimming cost V 0 bases and J 4 bases, with 13 bases left between them. Germline-derived CDR1 and CDR2 are SGHRS and YFSETQ. CDR3 length equals 15 residues.

The V and J genes are TRBV7-9 and TRBJ1-5; TRBD1 matches at 8 bases. V lost 5 bases and J lost 2; bases outside the gene matches: 8. Germline CDR1 reads SEHNR; CDR2 reads FQNEAQ (reference sequence). The CDR3 totals 16 residues. In DNA, the CDR3 is TGTGCCAGCAGCGCCCGGACAGGGAGCGGCAATCAGCCCCAGCATTTT. Translation: CASSARTGSGNQPQHF. Full variable domain (rest looked up from reference TRBV7-9 and TRBJ1-5): DTGVSQNPRHKITKRGQNVTFRCDPISEHNRLYWYRQTLGQGPEFLTYFQNEAQLEKSRLLSDRFSAERPKGSFSTLEIQRTEQGDSAMYLCASSARTGSGNQPQHFGDGTRLSIL.

This clonotype was seen a few times. The rearrangement uses TRBV5-1 and TRBJ1-1; D might be TRBD1 (6 bases). CDR3 length equals 16 residues. V lost 3 bases and J 1 base, leaving 16 bases between the germline ends. CDR1 is SGHRS and CDR2 is YFSETQ in the germline V gene. Here the CDR3 DNA reads TGCGCCAGCAGCTGGACCTCAGGGGTGGGGAACACTGAAGCTTTCTTT. Encoded protein: CASSWTSGVGNTEAFF.

This clonotype was detected a few times. V usage is TRBV24-1 and J usage is TRBJ2-1; possible D gene TRBD2, 6 bases. With 3 bases removed from V and 0 bases from J, the gap between germline ends came to 17 bases. CDR3 size: 18 residues. The germline gives CDR1 KGHDR, CDR2 SFDVKD. The CDR3 is CATSDPGRTRASYNEQFF. CDR3 sequence (DNA): TGTGCCACCAGTGATCCGGGGAGGACGCGGGCCTCCTACAATGAGCAGTTCTTC.

For this clonotype: The junction differs from germline at one of its ends, possibly a read error. V usage is TRBV20-1 and J usage is TRBJ1-6; D is unclear. The CDR3 contains 12 residues. Looked up from germline, CDR1 is DFQATT and CDR2 is SNEGSKA (reference sequence). CDR3 sequence reads: CSASNGVSPLHF. CDR3 bases: TGCAGTGCTAGTAATGGGGTTTCACCCCTTCACTTT.

The chain links TRBV6-1 to TRBJ2-3; tentative D call: TRBD1 (6 bases). The ends were cut back, 6 bases at V and 4 bases at J, with 17 bases in the middle. The V gene's germline CDR1 is MNHNS and CDR2 SASEGT. This CDR3 is built from 15 residues. The CDR3 bases are TGTGCCAGCAGGGACAGTACTAGGGCCCCAGATACGCAGTATTTT. It translates to CASRDSTRAPDTQYF.

The chain couples TRBV20-1 to TRBJ2-2; possible D gene TRBD1, 5 bases. Germline CDR1 DFQATT, CDR2 SNEGSKA (reference sequence). The CDR3 length is 14 residues. V was trimmed by 3 bases and J by 1 base, leaving 9 bases between them. CDR3 in DNA: TGCAGTGCTAGCCCAGACAGGAACACCGGGGAGCTGTTTTTT. This gives the protein CSASPDRNTGELFF.

The J gene is TRBJ2-5, the V gene TRBV29-1; 7 bases match TRBD1. Losses at the gene ends were 4 bases for V and 2 bases for J; bases not matched to a gene: 10. The CDR3 is 15 amino acids. Germline V lookup: CDR1 SQVTM, CDR2 ANQGSEA. The CDR3 nucleotides read TGCAGCGTTGCAGGGGGACGGGGAAAGCAAGAGACCCAGTACTTC. Protein sequence: CSVAGGRGKQETQYF.

This clonotype showed up many times. Mismatch with germline at one junction end may stem from a read error. The chain links TRBV7-2 to TRBJ2-1; 9 bases align to TRBD1. The germline CDR1 and CDR2 sequences are SGHTA and FQGNSA. The CDR3 covers 12 residues. The CDR3 DNA reads as TGTGCCAGCAGCGCAAGCCGGGACAGGGTTCTCTTC. Translation: CASSASRDRVLF.